This TCR beta chain was observed in a study of T cell responses to AZD1222 COVID-19 vaccine. Trimming removed 2 bases from V and 2 bases from J, with 3 bases in between. Germline V lookup: CDR1 MNHEY, CDR2 SVGEGT. The CDR3 sequence is 12 residues long. In the case of this clone: Its target is not known.

Profiled with immunoSEQ multiplex PCR; TCRdb holds only in-frame clones, not every one. This table holds 27,000 or so clones, approximately 92% found once. Study-wide results and caveats: Following two doses of AZD1222, Spike-specific TCR breadth and depth rose. Donors were chiefly white British, with a greater number of females, and clonal diversity was perhaps underestimated.

The J gene is TRBJ1-2, the V gene TRBV6-2 or TRBV6-3; D not resolved. The source was peripheral blood, collected 28 days after the second AZD1222 dose. The TCR sequence derives from an adult who received the AZD1222 COVID-19 vaccine. The CDR3 DNA sequence: TGTGCCAGCAGTTACGGAAACTATGGCTACACCTTC. Protein sequence: CASSYGNYGYTF.